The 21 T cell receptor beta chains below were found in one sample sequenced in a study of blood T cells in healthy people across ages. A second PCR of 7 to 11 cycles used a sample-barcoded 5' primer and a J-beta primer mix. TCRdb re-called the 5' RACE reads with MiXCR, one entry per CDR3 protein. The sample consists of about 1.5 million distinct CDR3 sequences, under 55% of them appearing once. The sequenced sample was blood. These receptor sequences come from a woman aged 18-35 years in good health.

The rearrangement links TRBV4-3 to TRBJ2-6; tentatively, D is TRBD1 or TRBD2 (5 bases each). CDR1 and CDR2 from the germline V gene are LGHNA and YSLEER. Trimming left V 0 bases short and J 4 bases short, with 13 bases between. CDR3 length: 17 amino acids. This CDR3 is CASSQDGAGNGANVLTF. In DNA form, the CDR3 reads TGCGCCAGCAGCCAAGATGGGGCCGGGAACGGGGCCAACGTCCTGACTTTC.

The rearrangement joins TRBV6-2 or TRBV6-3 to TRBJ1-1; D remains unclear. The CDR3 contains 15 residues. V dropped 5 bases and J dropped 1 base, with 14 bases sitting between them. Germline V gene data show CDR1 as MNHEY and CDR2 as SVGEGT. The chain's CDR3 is CASSPGHFGNTEAFF. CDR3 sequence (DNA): TGTGCCAGCAGTCCGGGTCACTTCGGGAACACTGAAGCTTTCTTT.

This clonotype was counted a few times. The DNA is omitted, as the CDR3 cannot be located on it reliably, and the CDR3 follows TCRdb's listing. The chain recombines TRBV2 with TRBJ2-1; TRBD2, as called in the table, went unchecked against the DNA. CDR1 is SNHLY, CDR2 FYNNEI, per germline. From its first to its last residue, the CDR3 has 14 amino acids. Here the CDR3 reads CASSDWASGTAPFF.

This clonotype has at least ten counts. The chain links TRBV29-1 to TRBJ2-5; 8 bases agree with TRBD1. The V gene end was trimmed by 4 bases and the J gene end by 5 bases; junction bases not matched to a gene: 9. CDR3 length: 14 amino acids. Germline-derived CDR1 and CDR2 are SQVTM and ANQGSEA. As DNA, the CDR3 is TGCAGCGTTGGTCCAGGGGGCTACGGGGAGACCCAGTACTTC. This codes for CSVGPGGYGETQYF.

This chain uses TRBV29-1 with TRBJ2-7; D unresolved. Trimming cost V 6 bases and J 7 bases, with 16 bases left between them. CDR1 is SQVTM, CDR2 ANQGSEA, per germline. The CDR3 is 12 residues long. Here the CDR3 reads CSVRPRHGEQYF. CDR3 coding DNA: TGCAGCGTCCGGCCTAGACATGGGGAGCAGTACTTC.

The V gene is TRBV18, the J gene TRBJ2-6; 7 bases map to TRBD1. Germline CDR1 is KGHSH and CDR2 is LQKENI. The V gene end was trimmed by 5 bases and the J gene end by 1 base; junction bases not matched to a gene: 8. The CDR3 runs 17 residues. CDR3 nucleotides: TGTGCCAGCTCAACGACAGGGAAATCATCTGGGGCCAACGTCCTGACTTTC. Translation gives CASSTTGKSSGANVLTF.

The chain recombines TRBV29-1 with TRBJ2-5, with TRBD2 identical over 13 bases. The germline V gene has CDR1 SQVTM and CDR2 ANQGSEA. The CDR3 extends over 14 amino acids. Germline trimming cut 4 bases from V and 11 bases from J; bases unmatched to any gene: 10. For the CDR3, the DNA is TGCAGCGTTGGAGGACTAGCGGGAGTTACGGAGCAGTACTTC. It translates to CSVGGLAGVTEQYF.

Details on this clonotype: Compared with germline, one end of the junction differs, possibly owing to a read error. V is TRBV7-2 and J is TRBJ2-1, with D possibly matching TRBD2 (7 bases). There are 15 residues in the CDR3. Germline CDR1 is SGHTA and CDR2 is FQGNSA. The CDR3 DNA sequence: TGTGCCAGCTGCTTAGAGAGATTCGGGGGGCATGAGCAGTTCTTC. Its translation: CASCLERFGGHEQFF. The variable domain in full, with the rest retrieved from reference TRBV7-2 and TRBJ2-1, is GAGVSQSPSNKVTEKGKDVELRCDPISGHTALYWYRQSLGQGLEFLIYFQGNSAPDKSGLPSDRFSAERTGGSVSTLTIQRTQQEDSAVYLCASCLERFGGHEQFFGPGTRLTVL.

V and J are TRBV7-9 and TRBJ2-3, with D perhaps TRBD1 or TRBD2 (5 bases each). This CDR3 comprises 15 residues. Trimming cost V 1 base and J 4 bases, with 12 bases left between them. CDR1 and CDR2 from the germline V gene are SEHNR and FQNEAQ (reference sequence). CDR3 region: CASSLGDPFPDTQYF. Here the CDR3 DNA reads TGTGCCAGCAGCTTAGGGGACCCATTTCCAGATACGCAGTATTTT.

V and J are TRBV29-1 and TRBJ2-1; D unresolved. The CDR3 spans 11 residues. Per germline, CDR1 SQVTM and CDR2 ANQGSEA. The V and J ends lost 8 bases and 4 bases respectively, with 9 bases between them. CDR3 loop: CSSPVYNEQFF. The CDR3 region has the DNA TGCAGCTCCCCAGTTTACAATGAGCAGTTCTTC.

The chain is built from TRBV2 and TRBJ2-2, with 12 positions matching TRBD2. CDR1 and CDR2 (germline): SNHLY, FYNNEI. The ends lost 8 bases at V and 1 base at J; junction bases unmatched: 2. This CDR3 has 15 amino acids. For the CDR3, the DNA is TGTGCCAGCGAGGGACTAGCGGGGAACACCGGGGAGCTGTTTTTT. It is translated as CASEGLAGNTGELFF.

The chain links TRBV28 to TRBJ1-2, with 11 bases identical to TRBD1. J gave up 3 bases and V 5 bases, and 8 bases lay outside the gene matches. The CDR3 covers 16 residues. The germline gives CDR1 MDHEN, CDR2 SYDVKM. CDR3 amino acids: CASSPRDRGAYYGYTF. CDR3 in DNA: TGTGCCAGCAGTCCTAGGGACAGGGGGGCATACTATGGCTACACCTTC.

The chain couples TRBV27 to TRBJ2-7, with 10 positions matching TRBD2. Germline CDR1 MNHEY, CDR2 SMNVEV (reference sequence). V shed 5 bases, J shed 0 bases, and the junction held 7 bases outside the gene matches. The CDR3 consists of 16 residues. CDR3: CASSRRGTSASYEQYF. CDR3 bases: TGTGCCAGCAGTCGCAGGGGGACTAGCGCCTCCTACGAGCAGTACTTC.

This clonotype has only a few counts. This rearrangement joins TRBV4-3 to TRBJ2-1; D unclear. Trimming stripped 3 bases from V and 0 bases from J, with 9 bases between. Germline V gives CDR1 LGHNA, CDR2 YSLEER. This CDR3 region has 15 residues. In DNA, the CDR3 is TGCGCCAGCAGCCACCGATTTAGCTCCTACAATGAGCAGTTCTTC. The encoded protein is CASSHRFSSYNEQFF.

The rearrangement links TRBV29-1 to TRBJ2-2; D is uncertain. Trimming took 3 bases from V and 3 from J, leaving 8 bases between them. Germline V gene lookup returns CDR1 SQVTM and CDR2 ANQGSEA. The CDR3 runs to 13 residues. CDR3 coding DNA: TGCAGCGTTGACCTCCTAGACACCGGGGAGCTGTTTTTT. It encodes CSVDLLDTGELFF.

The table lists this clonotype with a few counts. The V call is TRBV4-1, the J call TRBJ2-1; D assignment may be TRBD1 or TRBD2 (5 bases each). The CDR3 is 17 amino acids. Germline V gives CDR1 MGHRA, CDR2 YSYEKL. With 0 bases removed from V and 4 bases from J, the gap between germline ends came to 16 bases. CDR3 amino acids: CASSQEEGQALYNEQFF. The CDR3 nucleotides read TGCGCCAGCAGCCAAGAAGAGGGGCAGGCCTTATACAATGAGCAGTTCTTC.

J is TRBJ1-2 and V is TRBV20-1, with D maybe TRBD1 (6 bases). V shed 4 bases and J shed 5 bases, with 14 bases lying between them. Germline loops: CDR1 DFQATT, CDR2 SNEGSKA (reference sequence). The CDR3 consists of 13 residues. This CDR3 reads CSATTGSGYGYTF. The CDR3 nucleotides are TGCAGTGCTACGACAGGCTCGGGATATGGCTACACCTTC.

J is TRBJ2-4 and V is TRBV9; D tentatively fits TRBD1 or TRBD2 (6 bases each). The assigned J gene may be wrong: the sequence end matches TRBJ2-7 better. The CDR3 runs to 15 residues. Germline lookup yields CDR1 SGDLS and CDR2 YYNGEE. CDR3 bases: TGTGCCAGCAGCGGAGATCCCGGGGGCGCCTACGAGCAGTACTTC. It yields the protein CASSGDPGGAYEQYF.

The CDR3 reads CSAGDRGSSYEQYF. The CDR3 nucleotides are TGCAGTGCGGGAGACAGGGGGAGCTCCTACGAGCAGTACTTC. This chain links TRBV20-1 with TRBJ2-7; 9 bases agree with TRBD1. Germline loops: CDR1 DFQATT, CDR2 SNEGSKA (reference sequence). The CDR3 is 14 residues long. The V and J ends lost 6 bases and 0 bases, in that order; junction bases with no gene match: 6.

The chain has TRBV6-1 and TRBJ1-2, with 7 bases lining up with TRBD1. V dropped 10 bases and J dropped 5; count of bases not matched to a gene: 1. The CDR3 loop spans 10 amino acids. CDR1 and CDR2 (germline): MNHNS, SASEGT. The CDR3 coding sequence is TGTGCCACACAGGGGTATGGCTACACCTTC. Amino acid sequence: CATQGYGYTF.

The DNA of the CDR3 is TGTGCCAGCAGCGTAACGCGACTAGCGCCCAACAATGAGCAGTTCTTC. It codes for CASSVTRLAPNNEQFF. The V and J genes are TRBV9 and TRBJ2-1; 8 positions match TRBD2. The CDR3 spans 16 residues. CDR1 SGDLS and CDR2 YYNGEE come from the germline V gene. Losses at the gene ends were 1 base for V and 5 bases for J; bases not matched to a gene: 8.